This T cell receptor beta chain is from a study of T-cell reconstitution after alpha-beta-depleted transplantation in children. In its sample, this clonotype was seen many times. Preparing the TCRbeta library involved the use of unique molecular identifiers. TCRdb reprocessed the PCR reads with MiXCR, giving one entry per CDR3 protein. This sample has around 400,000 distinct CDR3 sequences, with about 11% found just once. The CDR3 loop spans 16 amino acids. With 6 bases removed from V and 4 bases from J, the gap between germline ends came to 22 bases. The V gene's germline CDR1 is SQVTM and CDR2 ANQGSEA.

The chain uses TRBV29-1 and TRBJ2-1; D might be TRBD1 or TRBD2, each matching 5 bases. This TCR derives from a human donor who donated a stem cell graft to a child with acute myeloid leukemia. Sample: PBMCs from the stem cell graft donor, taken from the stem cell graft. The CDR3 loop reads CSVATQVGAGYNEQFF. The CDR3 DNA follows: TGCAGCGTGGCGACCCAGGTCGGGGCCGGTTACAATGAGCAGTTCTTC.